The 27 T cell receptor beta chains in this list originate from one sample, sequenced in a study of identical twins. Using its own MiXCR run on the 5' RACE reads, TCRdb lists one record per CDR3 protein. Altogether 210,000 or so distinct CDR3 sequences are present, roughly 15% being singletons, with the ten largest covering 40% to 45%. The same specimen was also included in a second study, on T cells expressing NK-cell markers.

The material sequenced was CD8+ T cells sorted from blood. The receptors derive from a woman aged 18 to 35 in good health.

The chain carries TRBV7-6 and TRBJ2-1; D perhaps matches TRBD2 (7 bases). The V gene's germline CDR1 is SGHVS and CDR2 FNYEAQ. The CDR3 runs to 13 residues. The V end was cut by 8 bases, the J end by 5 bases, with 13 bases between. The chain's CDR3 is CASGRGAHNEQFF. The CDR3, as DNA: TGTGCCAGCGGGAGGGGGGCCCACAATGAGCAGTTCTTC.

V usage is TRBV7-9 and J usage is TRBJ2-5, with a weak D call TRBD2 (6 bases). The germline gives CDR1 SEHNR, CDR2 FQNEAQ (reference sequence). V lost 0 bases and J 3 bases, leaving 14 bases between the germline ends. The length of the CDR3 is 16 residues. This CDR3 reads CASSLASLAPKETQYF. The CDR3 DNA reads TGTGCCAGCAGCTTAGCGTCCCTAGCGCCTAAAGAGACCCAGTACTTC.

The rearrangement joins TRBV10-3 to TRBJ2-1; D unclear. CDR3 size: 16 residues. The V gene lost 2 bases and the J gene lost 0 bases, with 11 bases spanning the gap. CDR1 and CDR2 from the germline V gene are ENHRY and SYGVKD. The CDR3 here is CAISETDTSSYNEQFF. The CDR3 DNA follows: TGTGCCATCAGTGAGACAGACACCAGCTCCTACAATGAGCAGTTCTTC.

This rearrangement joins TRBV7-8 to TRBJ2-5; D gene uncertain. The length of the CDR3 is 13 residues. Germline lookup yields CDR1 SGHVS and CDR2 FQNEAQ. With 5 bases removed from V and 7 bases from J, the gap between germline ends came to 14 bases. CDR3 coding DNA: TGTGCCAGCAGCCCTCCCTTTTCCGGGACCCAGTACTTC. Its translation: CASSPPFSGTQYF.

This sequence joins TRBV7-9 and TRBJ1-2; no clear D. The length of the CDR3 is 11 residues. CDR1 is SEHNR, CDR2 FQNEAQ, per germline (reference sequence). Trimming removed 6 bases at V and 8 bases at J, with 10 bases between. CDR3 sequence: CASRDGRGYTF. For the CDR3, the DNA is TGTGCCAGCAGAGACGGGAGGGGCTACACCTTC.

This clonotype was detected many times. The chain combines TRBV7-9 with TRBJ1-3; no clear D gene. CDR1 and CDR2 from the germline V gene are SEHNR and FQNEAQ (reference sequence). V was cut by 8 bases and J by 4 bases, with 18 bases left in between. The CDR3 has 15 residues. CDR3 sequence reads: CASGSRGKIGNTIYF. DNA of the CDR3: TGTGCCAGCGGTTCGAGAGGGAAGATAGGAAACACCATATATTTT.

The rearrangement uses TRBV29-1 and TRBJ1-1; the D gene is possibly TRBD1 (5 bases). Trimming stripped 5 bases from V and 8 bases from J, with 15 bases between. The CDR3 is 12 amino acids. Germline V gene data show CDR1 as SQVTM and CDR2 as ANQGSEA. The CDR3 loop is CSVLQDMSEAFF. The CDR3 bases are TGCAGCGTTCTCCAGGACATGTCAGAAGCTTTCTTT.

This clonotype turned up a few times. The rearrangement uses TRBV6-2 or TRBV6-3 and TRBJ1-2; 8 positions match TRBD1. Germline CDR1 reads MNHEY; CDR2 reads SVGEGT. With V trimmed by 6 bases and J by 0 bases, 6 bases remained unmatched. The CDR3 has 15 amino acids. The CDR3 reads CASSHDRGANYGYTF. The CDR3 DNA reads as TGTGCCAGCAGCCACGACAGGGGCGCTAACTATGGCTACACCTTC.

This rearrangement joins TRBV7-8 to TRBJ1-1; D remains ambiguous. This CDR3 spans 15 amino acids. Germline lookup yields CDR1 SGHVS and CDR2 FQNEAQ. V dropped 2 bases and J dropped 3 bases, with 13 bases sitting between them. CDR3 DNA sequence: TGTGCCAGCAGCTTATTCTCCGGGGTGGACACTGAAGCTTTCTTT. This gives the protein CASSLFSGVDTEAFF.

The CDR3 coding sequence is TGTGCCAGCAGCCTCACTCCGGGAGGGAACTACAATGAGCAGTTCTTC. This encodes CASSLTPGGNYNEQFF. This rearrangement joins TRBV7-2 to TRBJ2-1; 8 bases align to TRBD2. J gave up 3 bases and V 5 bases, and 9 bases lay outside the gene matches. Per germline, CDR1 SGHTA and CDR2 FQGNSA. CDR3 length equals 16 residues. Complete variable domain (other parts from reference TRBV7-2 and TRBJ2-1): GAGVSQSPSNKVTEKGKDVELRCDPISGHTALYWYRQSLGQGLEFLIYFQGNSAPDKSGLPSDRFSAERTGGSVSTLTIQRTQQEDSAVYLCASSLTPGGNYNEQFFGPGTRLTVL.

This clonotype has a handful of counts. The genes are TRBV4-2 and TRBJ1-6; the D gene is possibly TRBD1 (6 bases). V was pared by 1 base and J by 6 bases, with 13 bases between. The CDR3 length is 16 residues. The germline V gene encodes CDR1 LGHNA and CDR2 YNFKEQ. The CDR3 coding sequence is TGTGCCAGCAGCCAAGGTGCCAGGGGACGTAATTCACCCCTCCACTTT. This encodes CASSQGARGRNSPLHF.

The chain recombines TRBV7-9 with TRBJ2-6; D uncertain. The CDR3 spans 15 residues. Germline V CDR1 and CDR2: SEHNR, FQNEAQ (reference sequence). V was shortened by 7 bases and J by 2 bases, with 12 bases between the two germline ends. The CDR3 region is CASINGWAGANVLTF. As DNA, the CDR3 is TGTGCCAGCATTAATGGGTGGGCTGGGGCCAACGTCCTGACTTTC.

This clonotype was picked up a small number of times. The chain joins TRBV7-9 to TRBJ2-5; D is uncertain. Trimming pared 5 bases from V and 4 bases from J, leaving 20 bases between. The germline V gene has CDR1 SEHNR and CDR2 FQNEAQ (reference sequence). The CDR3 runs to 16 residues. The CDR3 DNA reads TGTGCCAGCAGCCCCCCCGGGCGGCTTGAGGTAGAGACCCAGTACTTC. This sequence encodes CASSPPGRLEVETQYF. The full variable domain, its missing parts supplied by reference TRBV7-9 and TRBJ2-5, is DTGVSQNPRHKITKRGQNVTFRCDPISEHNRLYWYRQTLGQGPEFLTYFQNEAQLEKSRLLSDRFSAERPKGSFSTLEIQRTEQGDSAMYLCASSPPGRLEVETQYFGPGTRLLVL.

V gene TRBV29-1 combines with J gene TRBJ2-1; no firm D call. Per germline, CDR1 SQVTM and CDR2 ANQGSEA. V was shortened by 6 bases and J by 7 bases, with 16 bases between the two germline ends. The CDR3 has 13 amino acids. CDR3 loop: CSVRLSNWNEQFF. In DNA, the CDR3 is TGCAGCGTCCGATTGTCGAACTGGAATGAGCAGTTCTTC.

This clonotype was seen a handful of times. The chain combines TRBV2 with TRBJ2-3, with D possibly TRBD1 on 5 matching bases. The CDR3 spans 15 residues. V gave up 2 bases and J gave up 5 bases, with 14 bases separating them. Germline CDR1 and CDR2: SNHLY and FYNNEI. CDR3 amino acids: CASSESWQGKDTQYF. In DNA, the CDR3 is TGTGCCAGCAGTGAATCTTGGCAGGGCAAAGATACGCAGTATTTT.

This rearrangement joins TRBV5-1 to TRBJ1-2, with D maybe TRBD1 (6 bases). V lost 0 bases to trimming and J lost 6 bases, with 12 bases between them. CDR1 and CDR2 from the germline V gene are SGHRS and YFSETQ. This CDR3 spans 14 amino acids. CDR3 loop: CASSLEVGADGYTF. In DNA form, the CDR3 reads TGCGCCAGCAGCTTGGAGGTGGGGGCGGATGGCTACACCTTC.

This clonotype occurred many times. The J gene is TRBJ1-1, the V gene TRBV12-3 or TRBV12-4, with a tentative D call TRBD1 (5 bases). V lost 3 bases and J lost 5, with 10 bases in between. This CDR3 is 13 amino acids long. The CDR3 nucleotides are TGTGCCAGCAGTTTGGAGGGGTTGACTGAAGCTTTCTTT. Protein sequence: CASSLEGLTEAFF.

This clonotype was seen more than once but under ten times. The chain couples TRBV9 to TRBJ2-5; 8 nucleotides line up with TRBD1. The CDR3 totals 13 residues. V lost 7 bases, J lost 3 bases, and 5 bases stayed unmatched. From germline, CDR1 is SGDLS and CDR2 YYNGEE. The CDR3 region is CASFPDREETQYF. The CDR3 DNA is TGTGCCAGCTTCCCGGACAGGGAAGAGACCCAGTACTTC.

V and J are TRBV19 and TRBJ2-1; 9 positions agree with TRBD2. The length of the CDR3 is 16 residues. Unmatched junction bases numbered 5, after V lost 5 bases and J lost 0 bases. Germline lookup yields CDR1 LNHDA and CDR2 SQIVND (reference sequence). Here the CDR3 DNA reads TGTGCCAGTAGTGCGTATAGCGGGAGCTCCTACAATGAGCAGTTCTTC. Its protein product is CASSAYSGSSYNEQFF.

This clonotype showed up just a few times. The chain carries TRBV7-9 and TRBJ2-1; tentatively, D is TRBD1 (6 bases). The CDR3 loop spans 14 amino acids. Germline CDR1 SEHNR, CDR2 FQNEAQ (reference sequence). V was trimmed by 5 bases and J by 10 bases, leaving 18 bases between them. DNA of the CDR3: TGTGCCAGCAGCCCGCCTGATAGGACAGAGGAGCAGTTCTTC. Protein product: CASSPPDRTEEQFF. The full variable domain, its missing parts supplied by reference TRBV7-9 and TRBJ2-1, is DTGVSQNPRHKITKRGQNVTFRCDPISEHNRLYWYRQTLGQGPEFLTYFQNEAQLEKSRLLSDRFSAERPKGSFSTLEIQRTEQGDSAMYLCASSPPDRTEEQFFGPGTRLTVL.

The chain couples TRBV12-3 or TRBV12-4 to TRBJ2-2, with D possibly being TRBD2 (6 bases). CDR3 size: 15 residues. V dropped 6 bases and J dropped 6 bases, with 17 bases sitting between them. CDR3 in amino acids: CASRSTGDPSGELFF. CDR3 nucleotide sequence: TGTGCCAGCAGATCGACGGGGGACCCCTCCGGGGAGCTGTTTTTT.

This rearrangement joins TRBV5-5 to TRBJ1-5; tentatively, D is TRBD1 (5 bases). The CDR3 is 16 amino acids. Germline V gene sequence: CDR1 SGHKS, CDR2 YYEKEE (reference sequence). V lost 4 bases to trimming and J lost 0 bases, with 14 bases between them. The CDR3 DNA reads TGTGCCAGCAGCGCGGACATTGGACCTAGCAATCAGCCCCAGCATTTT. This translates into CASSADIGPSNQPQHF.

The V and J genes are TRBV28 and TRBJ1-6; D perhaps matches TRBD1 (6 bases). Between the trimmed V and J ends, which lost 4 bases and 6 bases, there was a span of 22 bases. The CDR3 sequence is 18 residues long. The germline V gene has CDR1 MDHEN and CDR2 SYDVKM. The CDR3 region is CASSSYGGRPASNSPLHF. The CDR3, as DNA: TGTGCCAGCAGTTCCTACGGGGGCAGGCCCGCTAGTAATTCACCCCTCCACTTT. Full variable domain (missing parts from reference TRBV28 and TRBJ1-6): DVKVTQSSRYLVKRTGEKVFLECVQDMDHENMFWYRQDPGLGLRLIYFSYDVKMKEKGDIPEGYSVSREKKERFSLILESASTNQTSMYLCASSSYGGRPASNSPLHFGNGTRLTVT.

This chain joins TRBV6-1 and TRBJ2-5; D tentatively fits TRBD1 or TRBD2 (6 bases each). V lost 5 bases, J lost 5 bases, and 15 bases lay in between. Germline lookup yields CDR1 MNHNS and CDR2 SASEGT. CDR3 size: 14 residues. CDR3 in amino acids: CASSLLGGGETQYF. CDR3 nucleotide sequence: TGTGCCAGCAGTCTGTTGGGGGGCGGGGAGACCCAGTACTTC.

This chain links TRBV12-3 or TRBV12-4 with TRBJ2-2; D might be TRBD1 or TRBD2, each matching 6 bases. V was trimmed by 4 bases and J by 7 bases, leaving 22 bases between them. The CDR3 length is 17 residues. CDR3 sequence reads: CASSSPEGGVKDGELFF. The CDR3 nucleotides read TGTGCCAGCAGTTCCCCCGAGGGGGGAGTAAAGGACGGGGAGCTGTTTTTT.

This clonotype was counted many times. The V gene is TRBV12-3 or TRBV12-4, the J gene TRBJ2-7; weak D call: TRBD1 (5 bases). The CDR3 consists of 12 residues. V shed 5 bases and J shed 5 bases, with 10 bases lying between them. The CDR3 sequence is CASSVTVHEQYF. The CDR3 DNA reads as TGTGCCAGCAGTGTGACAGTGCACGAGCAGTACTTC.

At least ten counts were recorded for this clonotype. J is TRBJ1-2 and V is TRBV9, with 8 bases fitting TRBD1. CDR3 length: 13 amino acids. Trimming cost V 4 bases and J 5 bases; bases outside gene matches: 4. CDR1 and CDR2 from the germline V gene are SGDLS and YYNGEE. CDR3 sequence (DNA): TGTGCCAGCAGCACCGGACAGGGTTATGGCTACACCTTC. It specifies CASSTGQGYGYTF.